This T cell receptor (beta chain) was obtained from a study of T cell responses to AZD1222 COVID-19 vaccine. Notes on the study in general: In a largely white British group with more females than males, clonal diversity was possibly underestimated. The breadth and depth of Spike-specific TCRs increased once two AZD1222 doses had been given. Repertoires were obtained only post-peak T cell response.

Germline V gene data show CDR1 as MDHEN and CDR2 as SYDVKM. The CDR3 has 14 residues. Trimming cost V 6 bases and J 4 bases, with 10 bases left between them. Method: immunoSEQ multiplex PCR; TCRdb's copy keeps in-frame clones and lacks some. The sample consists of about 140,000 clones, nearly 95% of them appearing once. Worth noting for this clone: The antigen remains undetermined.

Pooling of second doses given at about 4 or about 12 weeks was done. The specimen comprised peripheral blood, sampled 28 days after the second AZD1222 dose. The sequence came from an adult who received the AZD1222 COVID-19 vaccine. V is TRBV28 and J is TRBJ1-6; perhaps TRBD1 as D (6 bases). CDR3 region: CASSLQGYNSPLHF. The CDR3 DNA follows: TGTGCCAGCAGCCTACAGGGATATAATTCACCCCTCCACTTT.